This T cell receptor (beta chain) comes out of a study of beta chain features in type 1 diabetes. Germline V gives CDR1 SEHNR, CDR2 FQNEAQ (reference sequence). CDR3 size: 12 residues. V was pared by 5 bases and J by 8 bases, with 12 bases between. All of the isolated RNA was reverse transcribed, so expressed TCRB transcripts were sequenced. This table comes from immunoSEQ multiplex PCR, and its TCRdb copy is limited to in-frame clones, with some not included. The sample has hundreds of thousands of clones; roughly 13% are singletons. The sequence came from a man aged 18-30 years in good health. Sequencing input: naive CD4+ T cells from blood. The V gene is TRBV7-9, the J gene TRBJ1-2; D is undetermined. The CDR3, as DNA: TGTGCCAGCAGCCCGACCGCGGGGGGCTACACCTTC. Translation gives CASSPTAGGYTF.